One sample yielded the 20 T cell receptor beta chains listed below, sequenced in a study of shared clonotypes between healthy human individuals. Method: immunoSEQ multiplex PCR; TCRdb's copy keeps in-frame clones and lacks some. The sample has 300,000 or so clones, 74% seen once; the top ten hold approximately 10%. The sample comprised memory CD4+ T cells sorted from blood. Described subset: CD45RA-negative fraction. All receptors derive from a man aged 30 to 39 in good health.

This clone was seen more than once but under ten times. The chain has TRBV19 and TRBJ2-2; D assignment may be TRBD1 or TRBD2 (5 bases each). Germline assignment: CDR1 LNHDA and CDR2 SQIVND (reference sequence). The CDR3 length is 15 residues. The V and J ends lost 5 bases and 1 base respectively, with 11 bases between them. The DNA of the CDR3 is TGTGCCAGTAGTCCTCGGGGCCAGAACACCGGGGAGCTGTTTTTT. Amino acid sequence: CASSPRGQNTGELFF.

This chain links TRBV6-1 with TRBJ1-3; D not resolved. With 6 bases removed from V and 12 bases from J, the gap between germline ends came to 15 bases. The germline V gene has CDR1 MNHNS and CDR2 SASEGT. The CDR3 sequence is 12 residues long. The CDR3 here is CASSPVGSNIYF. DNA of the CDR3: TGTGCCAGCAGCCCTGTCGGGTCAAACATATATTTT.

This chain's CDR3 is CASSAYSNQPQHF. DNA of the CDR3: TGTGCCAGCAGTGCTTATAGCAATCAGCCCCAGCATTTT. The chain is built from TRBV6-5 and TRBJ1-5; D call uncertain. The CDR3 covers 13 residues. The V gene lost 5 bases and the J gene lost 0 bases, with 5 bases spanning the gap. Per the germline V gene, CDR1 is MNHEY and CDR2 is SVGAGI.

The V and J genes are TRBV11-3 and TRBJ2-3; D remains ambiguous. Between the trimmed V and J ends, which lost 5 bases and 4 bases, there was a span of 13 bases. Germline CDR1 reads SGHNT; CDR2 reads YENEEA. The CDR3 length is 14 residues. This CDR3 reads CASSVTTIADTQYF. CDR3 nucleotide sequence: TGTGCCAGCAGCGTAACAACTATAGCAGATACGCAGTATTTT.

This sequence joins TRBV5-1 and TRBJ2-7; 7 positions match TRBD1. In germline, CDR1 is SGHRS, CDR2 YFSETQ. J lost 4 bases, V lost 4 bases, and 5 bases had no gene match. The CDR3 spans 13 residues. This CDR3 is CASSKDRMYEQYF. CDR3 nucleotide sequence: TGCGCCAGCAGCAAGGACAGGATGTACGAGCAGTACTTC.

On this clone itself: Distinct nucleotide sequences in the sample also encode this CDR3. This chain connects TRBV5-1 to TRBJ2-5; 8 nucleotides align to TRBD1. CDR1 is SGHRS, CDR2 YFSETQ, per germline. The V and J ends lost 0 bases and 3 bases, in that order; junction bases with no gene match: 1. CDR3 length: 14 residues. CDR3 in DNA: TGCGCCAGCAGCTTGGGGACAGGGAAAGAGACCCAGTACTTC. Residues: CASSLGTGKETQYF.

J is TRBJ1-5 and V is TRBV29-1; D is undetermined. Germline CDR1 SQVTM, CDR2 ANQGSEA. This CDR3 is built from 13 residues. With 4 bases removed from V and 6 bases from J, the gap between germline ends came to 13 bases. The CDR3 region is CSVVGQAGQPQHF. For the CDR3, the DNA is TGCAGCGTTGTCGGGCAGGCAGGTCAGCCCCAGCATTTT. Variable domain in full (rest from reference TRBV29-1 and TRBJ1-5): SAVISQKPSRDICQRGTSLTIQCQVDSQVTMMFWYRQQPGQSLTLIATANQGSEATYESGFVIDKFPISRPNLTFSTLTVSNMSPEDSSIYLCSVVGQAGQPQHFGDGTRLSIL.

The V and J genes are TRBV7-2 and TRBJ1-1; 7 positions match TRBD1. There are 14 residues in the CDR3. The germline CDR1 and CDR2 sequences are SGHTA and FQGNSA. The J segment lost 2 bases and the V segment lost 1 base, leaving 1 base of the junction unmatched. CDR3 protein: CASSLGQGNTEAFF. The CDR3 DNA follows: TGTGCCAGCAGCTTAGGACAGGGAAACACTGAAGCTTTCTTT.

This chain joins TRBV18 and TRBJ2-7; 9 bases line up with TRBD1. Trimming removed 4 bases from V and 5 bases from J; junction bases left unmatched: 6. Germline-derived CDR1 and CDR2 are KGHSH and LQKENI. CDR3 size: 14 residues. This CDR3 reads CASSLDRGSDEQYF. The CDR3 DNA is TGTGCCAGCTCACTGGACAGGGGTTCAGACGAGCAGTACTTC.

The V call is TRBV10-3, the J call TRBJ2-6, with 8 bases identical to TRBD1. The ends lost 3 bases at V and 3 bases at J; junction bases unmatched: 7. The germline V gene has CDR1 ENHRY and CDR2 SYGVKD. CDR3 length equals 17 residues. CDR3 nucleotide sequence: TGTGCCATCAGTGAACCGACAGGGGCAGGTGGGGCCAACGTCCTGACTTTC. The encoded protein is CAISEPTGAGGANVLTF.

The chain combines TRBV7-9 with TRBJ2-7; the match to TRBD2 covers 7 bases. Trimming removed 5 bases from V and 1 base from J; junction bases left unmatched: 20. Germline CDR1 SEHNR, CDR2 FQNEAQ (reference sequence). CDR3 length: 19 residues. CDR3 sequence reads: CASSPQTGTTQSSSYEQYF. DNA for the CDR3: TGTGCCAGCAGCCCGCAAACCGGGACTACCCAGTCGTCATCCTACGAGCAGTACTTC.

About this clone itself: This may come from a read error, since a much larger clone is one base off. The CDR3 region has the DNA TGCGCCAGCAGCCAAGTAGAGTCAGGGATGCGGCAGCCCCAGCATTTT. It translates to CASSQVESGMRQPQHF. J is TRBJ1-5 and V is TRBV4-1, with D maybe TRBD1 (5 bases). Trimming stripped 1 base from V and 7 bases from J, with 17 bases between. CDR1 and CDR2 (germline): MGHRA, YSYEKL. The CDR3 runs 16 residues.

This chain joins TRBV7-2 and TRBJ2-7; 11 bases are a match to TRBD2. Losses at the gene ends were 4 bases for V and 3 bases for J; bases not matched to a gene: 5. CDR3 length: 15 residues. CDR1 and CDR2 from the germline V gene are SGHTA and FQGNSA. In nucleotides, the CDR3 is TGTGCCAGCAGCTCCCTAGCGGGAGGCCGCTACGAGCAGTACTTC. Residues: CASSSLAGGRYEQYF.

The chain links TRBV6-5 to TRBJ1-2; TRBD1 might be the D (5 bases). CDR1 MNHEY and CDR2 SVGAGI come from the germline V gene. This CDR3 is built from 14 residues. Trimming removed 4 bases from V and 8 bases from J, with 17 bases in between. CDR3 DNA: TGTGCCAGCAGTTCTGGGACCCTCGTTGGGGGCTACACCTTC. Its protein product is CASSSGTLVGGYTF.

The gene calls are TRBV7-2 and TRBJ2-7, with D perhaps matching TRBD2 (6 bases). Germline loops: CDR1 SGHTA, CDR2 FQGNSA. The CDR3 consists of 14 residues. Trimming pared 5 bases from V and 2 bases from J, leaving 13 bases between. DNA of the CDR3: TGTGCCAGCAGCCCATCAGCGGGTCCCTACGAGCAGTACTTC. This gives the protein CASSPSAGPYEQYF.

This clone came up once. The chain links TRBV6-1 to TRBJ1-1, with D uncertain. Trimming cost V 6 bases and J 10 bases, with 12 bases left between them. The CDR3 contains 11 residues. Germline lookup yields CDR1 MNHNS and CDR2 SASEGT. The CDR3 nucleotides read TGTGCCAGCAGATCAAATGGATTAGCTTTCTTT. As protein: CASRSNGLAFF.

The V and J genes are TRBV11-2 and TRBJ2-4; 7 nucleotides align to TRBD2. The length of the CDR3 is 14 residues. Germline CDR1 reads SGHAT; CDR2 reads FQNNGV. Germline trimming cut 7 bases from V and 7 bases from J; bases unmatched to any gene: 10. CDR3 sequence: CASTSQMRGNIQYF. CDR3 DNA: TGTGCCAGCACCTCCCAAATGCGGGGGAACATTCAGTACTTC.

J is TRBJ2-7 and V is TRBV6-6; a weak D match, TRBD1 (6 bases). CDR1 is MNHNY and CDR2 is SVGAGI in the germline V gene (reference sequence). The CDR3 loop spans 13 amino acids. V was cut by 7 bases and J by 2 bases, with 12 bases left in between. In DNA form, the CDR3 reads TGTGCCAGCACCCTTACAGGGACCTACGAGCAGTACTTC. It specifies CASTLTGTYEQYF.

The rearrangement uses TRBV6-1 and TRBJ2-3; 9 bases are shared with TRBD2. The CDR3 totals 17 residues. Germline CDR1 reads MNHNS; CDR2 reads SASEGT. Trimming removed 2 bases from V and 3 bases from J; junction bases left unmatched: 9. CDR3 coding DNA: TGTGCCAGCAGTGAAACCTTTAGCGGGAGTGGTACAGATACGCAGTATTTT. Amino acid sequence: CASSETFSGSGTDTQYF.

This chain uses TRBV11-3 with TRBJ2-1; the D is unclear. The CDR3 runs 13 residues. The germline V and J ends were trimmed by 1 base and 7 bases, with 8 bases remaining between them. Looked up from germline, CDR1 is SGHNT and CDR2 is YENEEA. The CDR3 bases are TGTGCCAGCAGCTTAGGAGAGGAAAATGAGCAGTTCTTC. It encodes CASSLGEENEQFF.